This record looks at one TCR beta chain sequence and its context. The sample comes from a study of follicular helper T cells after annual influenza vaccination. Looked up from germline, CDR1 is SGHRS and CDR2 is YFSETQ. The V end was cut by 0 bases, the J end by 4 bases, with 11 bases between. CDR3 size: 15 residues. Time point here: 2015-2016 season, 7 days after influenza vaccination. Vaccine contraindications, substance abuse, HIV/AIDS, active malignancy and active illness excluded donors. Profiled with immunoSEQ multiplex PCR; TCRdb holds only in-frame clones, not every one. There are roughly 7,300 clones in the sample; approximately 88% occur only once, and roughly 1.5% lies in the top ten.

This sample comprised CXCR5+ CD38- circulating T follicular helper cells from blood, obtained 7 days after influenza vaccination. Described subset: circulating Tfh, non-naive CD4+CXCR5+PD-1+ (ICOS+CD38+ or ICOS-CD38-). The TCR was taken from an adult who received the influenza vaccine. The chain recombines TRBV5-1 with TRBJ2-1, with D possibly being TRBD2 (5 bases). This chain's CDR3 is CASSLDGESYNEQFF. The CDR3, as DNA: TGCGCCAGCAGCTTGGACGGGGAGAGTTACAATGAGCAGTTCTTC.